This record looks at one T cell receptor beta chain sequence and its context. The CDR3 contains 13 residues. V was pared by 1 base and J by 2 bases, with 3 bases between. CDR1 is SGHAT and CDR2 is FQNNGV in the germline V gene. The data are from a study of identical twins. TCRdb used MiXCR to reprocess the 5' RACE reads, holding one entry per CDR3 protein. The profile covers approximately 190,000 distinct CDR3 sequences, with around 15% appearing a single time and 40% taken by the ten largest. The sample also formed part of further work on T cells expressing NK-cell markers. That investigation notes: The study found these clonotypes also leading the CD3+CD56-NKG2C+ fraction in a few donors.

The specimen was CD8+ T cells sorted from blood. This clonotype originated in a young woman in good health. The J gene is TRBJ2-1, the V gene TRBV11-2, with unresolved D. The CDR3 DNA sequence: TGTGCCAGCAGCTTAGTAACCTACAATGAGCAGTTCTTC. Translated, it gives CASSLVTYNEQFF.